The 24 T cell receptor beta chains below come from one sample, sequenced in a study of low-dose radiotherapy and immunotherapy resistance in tumors. Covering alpha and beta chains, TRAV- and TRBV-specific primers were used for the first-strand cDNA. With a V-primer adapter and a constant-region primer, TCRs were amplified for approximately 20 PCR cycles. TCRdb re-called the reads through MiXCR, storing one row per CDR3 protein. The sample contains around 17,000 distinct CDR3 sequences, about 71% of which appear only once. These TCRs come from a human donor with advanced metastatic prostate, ovarian, gallbladder or colorectal cancer (not recorded which). This table probably holds off-target reads from a library built for another chain.

The chain couples TRBV7-2 to TRBJ2-7; 7 bases match TRBD2. Germline assignment: CDR1 SGHTA and CDR2 FQGNSA. The V segment lost 1 base and the J segment 2 bases; nucleotides outside the gene matches: 2. The CDR3 length is 14 residues. This CDR3 is CASSLVGGTYEQYF. The CDR3 DNA sequence: TGTGCCAGCAGCTTAGTCGGGGGGACCTACGAGCAGTACTTC.

CDR3 nucleotides: TGCGCCAGCAGCTCGACAGGGGAGCGGGGTGGCTACACCTTC. It translates to CASSSTGERGGYTF. This rearrangement joins TRBV5-1 to TRBJ1-2; 8 nucleotides line up with TRBD1. Germline CDR1 SGHRS, CDR2 YFSETQ. This CDR3 is built from 14 residues. Trimming removed 3 bases from V and 7 bases from J; junction bases left unmatched: 8.

The chain recombines TRBV20-1 with TRBJ2-7, with D perhaps matching TRBD1 (6 bases). V lost 3 bases and J 7 bases, leaving 22 bases between the germline ends. The CDR3 extends over 15 amino acids. Germline assignment: CDR1 DFQATT and CDR2 SNEGSKA (reference sequence). In DNA form, the CDR3 reads TGCAGTGCTAGTTGGCCAGGGGTGACTACTGGGGAGCAGTACTTC. It is translated as CSASWPGVTTGEQYF.

This clonotype occurred once. This chain links TRBV12-3 or TRBV12-4 with TRBJ2-7; D gene uncertain. V gave up 1 base and J gave up 2 bases, with 9 bases separating them. The CDR3 covers 14 residues. CDR3 sequence (DNA): TGTGCCAGCAGTTTAGAGACACCTCCCTACGAGCAGTACTTC. Its protein product is CASSLETPPYEQYF.

The V call is TRBV4-3, the J call TRBJ1-1; D may be TRBD1 (6 bases). V gave up 1 base and J gave up 3 bases, with 12 bases separating them. CDR1 LGHNA and CDR2 YSLEER come from the germline V gene. This CDR3 comprises 15 residues. The CDR3 sequence is CASSQVPGAHTEAFF. As DNA, the CDR3 is TGCGCCAGCAGCCAAGTTCCGGGGGCACACACTGAAGCTTTCTTT.

In the case of this clonotype: A junction boundary mismatches the germline segment, possibly from a read error. The gene calls are TRBV5-3 and TRBJ2-1, with 8 bases fitting TRBD2. TRBV5-3 is an ORF, and what it does is uncertain. The CDR3 spans 15 residues. CDR3 nucleotides: TGTGCCAGCAGCTTGCCCGGGGGGGCGGGCAATGAGCAGTTCTTC. Translating gives CASSLPGGAGNEQFF.

This clonotype has only one observation. This rearrangement joins TRBV7-8 to TRBJ1-6, with unresolved D. This CDR3 spans 13 amino acids. Between the trimmed V and J ends, which lost 6 bases and 3 bases, there was a span of 6 bases. The germline CDR1 and CDR2 sequences are SGHVS and FQNEAQ. CDR3 nucleotides: TGTGCCAGCAGTATAAACTATAATTCACCCCTCCACTTT. Protein sequence: CASSINYNSPLHF.

This clonotype has just a few counts. CDR3 DNA sequence: TGTGCCAGCAGCTTAGAGTCGGCCGCGACCCAGTACTTC. Amino acids: CASSLESAATQYF. The chain employs TRBV11-2 and TRBJ2-5; no clear D. The CDR3 is made up of 13 amino acids. Germline CDR1 is SGHAT and CDR2 is FQNNGV. Trimming removed 0 bases at V and 7 bases at J, with 9 bases between.

This clonotype was seen a handful of times. The gene calls are TRBV5-8 and TRBJ2-3, with 8 bases that match TRBD2. CDR1 and CDR2 (germline): SGHTS, YDEGEE. The J segment lost 3 bases and the V segment lost 4 bases, leaving 13 bases of the junction unmatched. The CDR3 extends over 17 amino acids. The DNA of the CDR3 is TGTGCCAGCAGCAGATTACTAGCGGTCCCTGGGACAGATACGCAGTATTTT. Translated: CASSRLLAVPGTDTQYF.

Concerning this clonotype: The germline gene is not matched at one end of the junction; a read error may be the cause. This chain links TRBV11-2 with TRBJ2-7; possibly TRBD1 for D (6 bases). Germline assignment: CDR1 SGHAT and CDR2 FQNNGV. This CDR3 comprises 15 residues. For the CDR3, the DNA is TGTGCCAGCAGCCTAGATACAGGGAGATTGAGCGAGCAGTACTTC. Translating it yields CASSLDTGRLSEQYF.

Comments on this clonotype: At one of its ends the junction is not consistent with the germline gene, which may arise from a read error. The chain recombines TRBV9 with TRBJ1-6, with unresolved D. The length of the CDR3 is 16 residues. Germline CDR1 is SGDLS and CDR2 is YYNGEE. The CDR3 protein is CAMREGIDTNAGKSTF. The CDR3 coding sequence is TGTGCAATGAGAGAGGGAATCGACACCAATGCAGGCAAATCAACCTTT.

The gene calls are TRBV5-1 and TRBJ2-7; D may match TRBD1 or TRBD2 (6 bases each). Germline V lookup: CDR1 SGHRS, CDR2 YFSETQ. The CDR3 sequence is 18 residues long. V was cut by 0 bases and J by 3 bases, with 22 bases left in between. CDR3 DNA: TGCGCCAGCAGCTTGGCACCCCCCGGAGGGGGATCGGTCTACGAGCAGTACTTC. As protein: CASSLAPPGGGSVYEQYF.

This clonotype has only one observation. The V call is TRBV7-9, the J call TRBJ2-1; D is unclear. In germline, CDR1 is SEHNR, CDR2 FQNEAQ (reference sequence). V lost 3 bases and J lost 3, with 6 bases in between. The CDR3 has 13 residues. This chain's CDR3 is CASSFSNYNEQFF. In nucleotides, the CDR3 is TGTGCCAGCAGCTTCAGCAACTACAATGAGCAGTTCTTC.

This sequence joins TRBV4-1 and TRBJ2-3; 7 bases match TRBD1. The CDR3 contains 16 residues. V was clipped by 1 base and J by 6 bases; unmatched bases: 10. The germline gives CDR1 MGHRA, CDR2 YSYEKL. The CDR3: CASSQAGTATSDTQYF. The CDR3 DNA follows: TGCGCCAGCAGCCAAGCCGGGACAGCCACCTCTGATACGCAGTATTTT.

The chain combines TRBV9 with TRBJ2-3; D is undetermined. V was clipped by 0 bases and J by 2 bases, with 7 bases between them. Per the germline V gene, CDR1 is SGDLS and CDR2 is YYNGEE. The CDR3 has 14 amino acids. The CDR3 is CASSVGGYTDTQYF. The CDR3, as DNA: TGTGCCAGCAGCGTAGGGGGATACACAGATACGCAGTATTTT. The variable domain in full, completed from reference TRBV9 and TRBJ2-3, reads DSGVTQTPKHLITATGQRVTLRCSPRSGDLSVYWYQQSLDQGLQFLIQYYNGEERAKGNILERFSAQQFPDLHSELNLSSLELGDSALYFCASSVGGYTDTQYFGPGTRLTVL.

A single count supports this clonotype. The genes are TRBV7-3 and TRBJ2-2; D not resolved. Germline assignment: CDR1 SGHTA and CDR2 FQGTGA. This CDR3 has 8 amino acids. The CDR3 region has the DNA TGTCGAGGCGGGGAGCTGTTTTTT. It is translated as CRGGELFF.

The CDR3 DNA follows: TGTGCCAGCAGTTTTTCAGAAGGGTTAGGCTCCTATAATTCACCCCTCCACTTT. It is translated as CASSFSEGLGSYNSPLHF. The chain carries TRBV28 and TRBJ1-6; no clear D. The V end was cut by 3 bases, the J end by 0 bases, with 15 bases between. CDR3 length: 18 amino acids. CDR1 and CDR2 from the germline V gene are MDHEN and SYDVKM.

The gene calls are TRBV7-8 and TRBJ2-1, with 10 bases aligning to TRBD2. J was trimmed by 9 bases and V by 2 bases; bases with no gene match: 10. The CDR3 extends over 16 amino acids. CDR1 is SGHVS and CDR2 is FQNEAQ in the germline V gene. The CDR3 nucleotides are TGTGCCAGCAGCTTATCTAGCGGGAGATCCACGAGTGAGCAGTTCTTC. Its protein product is CASSLSSGRSTSEQFF.

The chain couples TRBV25-1 to TRBJ2-7; D is perhaps TRBD1 (5 bases). Germline loops: CDR1 MGHDK, CDR2 SYGVNS. V lost 4 bases to trimming and J lost 6 bases, with 19 bases between them. The CDR3 runs to 15 residues. The CDR3 reads CASSVGWGSLPEQYF. In DNA, the CDR3 is TGTGCCAGCAGTGTAGGGTGGGGCAGCTTGCCCGAGCAGTACTTC.

This sequence joins TRBV29-1 and TRBJ2-5; the match to TRBD1 covers 7 bases. The J segment lost 5 bases and the V segment lost 2 bases, leaving 2 bases of the junction unmatched. The germline V gene encodes CDR1 SQVTM and CDR2 ANQGSEA. The CDR3 contains 12 residues. CDR3 sequence: CSVEKQGETQYF. Here the CDR3 DNA reads TGCAGCGTTGAAAAACAGGGGGAGACCCAGTACTTC. The variable domain in full, with the rest retrieved from reference TRBV29-1 and TRBJ2-5, is SAVISQKPSRDICQRGTSLTIQCQVDSQVTMMFWYRQQPGQSLTLIATANQGSEATYESGFVIDKFPISRPNLTFSTLTVSNMSPEDSSIYLCSVEKQGETQYFGPGTRLLVL.

The J gene is TRBJ1-1, the V gene TRBV7-9; D unresolved. Looked up from germline, CDR1 is SEHNR and CDR2 is FQNEAQ (reference sequence). The CDR3 is 13 residues long. Trimming removed 6 bases from V and 8 bases from J, with 16 bases in between. CDR3 sequence reads: CASRPTMLEEAFF. The CDR3, as DNA: TGTGCCAGCAGACCTACGATGCTTGAAGAAGCTTTCTTT.

This clonotype showed up just a few times. The gene calls are TRBV5-5 and TRBJ2-3; no reliable D call. V was trimmed by 2 bases and J by 6 bases, leaving 10 bases between them. Per the germline V gene, CDR1 is SGHKS and CDR2 is YYEKEE (reference sequence). The CDR3 loop spans 13 amino acids. The CDR3 region is CASSFPHSDTQYF. CDR3 nucleotides: TGTGCCAGCAGCTTCCCCCACTCGGATACGCAGTATTTT.

This clonotype was counted once. The V and J genes are TRBV9 and TRBJ2-1; no reliable D call. Trimming cost V 0 bases and J 4 bases, with 8 bases left between them. This CDR3 is built from 14 residues. From germline, CDR1 is SGDLS and CDR2 YYNGEE. As DNA, the CDR3 is TGTGCCAGCAGCGTAGTTGGCGGATACAATGAGCAGTTCTTC. It encodes CASSVVGGYNEQFF.

The V gene is TRBV29-1, the J gene TRBJ2-1; 9 bases are shared with TRBD1. The CDR3 loop spans 14 amino acids. Trimming removed 7 bases from V and 6 bases from J; junction bases left unmatched: 10. Germline CDR1 SQVTM, CDR2 ANQGSEA. The CDR3 DNA reads TGCAGCGGCATCCACCGGGACAGGGTCAATGAGCAGTTCTTC. As protein: CSGIHRDRVNEQFF.